One sample yielded the 2 T cell receptor beta chains listed below, sequenced in a study of CD8 T cells in ankylosing spondylitis listed by TCRdb under 2017. Overall study results and their limits: A TCR beta motif of about 8 highly homologous amino acid variants appeared characteristic of blood from ankylosing spondylitis patients.

Libraries were prepared through 5' RACE. Sequencing used an Illumina HiSeq 2500. TCRdb trimmed the raw reads at Q25, called clones with MiXCR and kept productive beta chains. Rows with a matching CDR3 protein are joined into one entry that keeps the most common DNA and genes. This sample has 800,000 to 900,000 distinct CDR3 sequences in its table, and around 11% of those were observed once. Approximately 0.46% of the sample is in the top ten clones. The antigens these receptors bind are not known. The material sequenced was blood, either unsorted or a sorted T cell fraction (not recorded which). The receptors here all came from a male donor with ankylosing spondylitis.

The chain has TRBV20-1 and TRBJ2-3; D is possibly TRBD2 (5 bases). V was shortened by 1 base and J by 10 bases, with 15 bases between the two germline ends. Germline CDR1 and CDR2: DFQATT and SNEGSKA (reference sequence). The CDR3 loop spans 13 amino acids. The DNA of the CDR3 is TGCAGTGCTAGAGTCACTAGTACTCTCGCGCAGTATTTT. Translated: CSARVTSTLAQYF.

CDR3: CSASPVLAGESEQYF. The CDR3 DNA sequence: TGCAGTGCTAGCCCGGTACTAGCGGGAGAAAGTGAGCAGTACTTC. This chain connects TRBV20-1 to TRBJ2-7, with 11 bases that match TRBD2. V shed 3 bases and J 7 bases; nucleotides not matched to a gene: 11. CDR1 is DFQATT, CDR2 SNEGSKA, per germline (reference sequence). The CDR3 has 15 amino acids.